What follows describes a single TCR beta chain. Its antigen is as yet unknown. This specimen belongs to a study of graft-versus-host responses after intestinal transplantation. Study overall: Anti-thymocyte globulin was used for induction in all recipients, who then took tacrolimus and steroids for approximately 3 years. General observations from the study: Peak levels of circulating GvH clones tracked with early post-transplant HvG declines.

Trimming removed 5 bases from V and 1 base from J; junction bases left unmatched: 9. Germline values: CDR1 MDHEN, CDR2 SYDVKM. The CDR3 length is 18 residues. Sequenced by immunoSEQ multiplex PCR; TCRdb stores in-frame clones only, minus some. The sample has some 11,000 clones, about 94% seen once; the top ten hold 20% to 25%. V and J are TRBV28 and TRBJ1-4, with 11 bases lining up with TRBD1. This clonotype was sampled from a human patient who received an intestinal transplant, so some T cells may come from the graft donor. The sample here was PBMCs, taken approximately 110 days after intestinal transplant. CDR3 in DNA: TGTGCCAGCAGTCCCCCGGGACAGGGGGTTGGAACTAATGAAAAACTGTTTTTT. Protein: CASSPPGQGVGTNEKLFF.